The 31 T cell receptor beta chains given below trace back to one sample, sequenced in a study of T-cell reconstitution after alpha-beta-depleted transplantation in children. Preparation of the TCRbeta library was carried out with unique molecular identifiers. One entry per CDR3 protein, called by TCRdb with MiXCR from the PCR reads. In the table there are about 600,000 distinct CDR3 sequences, roughly 23% of which are singletons. Here the sequenced sample was PBMCs, mostly from graft donor cells, taken 360 days after TCRalphabeta/CD19-depleted stem cell transplant. Receptors were obtained from a boy under three years old who had a stem cell transplant for acute myeloid leukemia, so the T cells may come from the graft donor.

This clonotype was observed at least ten times. The CDR3 loop reads CASRLTSSAEQFF. CDR3 bases: TGTGCCAGCAGACTAACCTCTAGTGCTGAGCAGTTCTTC. The chain links TRBV12-3 or TRBV12-4 to TRBJ2-1; D call uncertain. V shed 6 bases and J shed 9 bases, with 15 bases lying between them. CDR3 length: 13 residues.

There are many counts of this clonotype. V and J are TRBV20-1 and TRBJ1-5; 8 bases fit TRBD1. V trimming: 5 bases; J trimming: 6 bases; junction bases outside the gene matches: 6. Germline V lookup: CDR1 DFQATT, CDR2 SNEGSKA (reference sequence). The CDR3 has 13 residues. The CDR3 DNA is TGCAGTGCTGGACAGGGATCGGGTCAGCCCCAGCATTTT. Translating gives CSAGQGSGQPQHF.

This clonotype was found many times. The rearrangement links TRBV12-3 or TRBV12-4 to TRBJ2-2; no clear D. The V gene lost 8 bases and the J gene lost 0 bases, with 10 bases spanning the gap. CDR3 length: 14 residues. The CDR3 coding sequence is TGTGCCAGCGGGGTTCGTTCGAACACCGGGGAGCTGTTTTTT. Translation: CASGVRSNTGELFF.

This clonotype occurred a few times. This chain links TRBV15 with TRBJ1-2, with D possibly being TRBD1 (6 bases). This CDR3 is 16 amino acids long. Germline CDR1 and CDR2: LNHNV and YYDKDF (reference sequence). V lost 4 bases to trimming and J lost 6 bases, with 21 bases between them. In nucleotides, the CDR3 is TGTGCCACCAGCATTTCCGTGACAGGCGTTGGGGATGGCTACACCTTC. Its protein is CATSISVTGVGDGYTF.

The sample holds many counts of this clonotype. The V gene is TRBV12-3 or TRBV12-4, the J gene TRBJ1-6; no clear D gene. V lost 6 bases, J lost 4 bases, and 13 bases lay in between. This CDR3 has 15 amino acids. The CDR3 loop reads CASRPEQSYNSPLHF. In DNA, the CDR3 is TGTGCCAGCAGACCCGAACAGTCTTATAATTCACCCCTCCACTTT.

The sample holds a few counts of this clonotype. The chain joins TRBV10-2 to TRBJ1-3; D remains ambiguous. Germline V gene data show CDR1 as WSHSY and CDR2 as SAAADI. Trimming took 0 bases from V and 0 from J, leaving 9 bases between them. The CDR3 runs to 16 residues. The CDR3 loop is CASSESKRSSGNTIYF. The CDR3 DNA follows: TGCGCCAGCAGTGAGTCGAAACGTTCCTCTGGAAACACCATATATTTT.

CDR3 DNA sequence: TGCAGTGCTAGAGGGGGGAATTCACCCCTCCACTTT. Protein sequence: CSARGGNSPLHF. This rearrangement joins TRBV20-1 to TRBJ1-6, with D tentatively TRBD1 (5 bases). Trimming left V 1 base short and J 7 bases short, with 5 bases between. Germline CDR1 and CDR2: DFQATT and SNEGSKA (reference sequence). The CDR3 has 12 amino acids.

This clonotype appeared a few times. The V gene is TRBV20-1, the J gene TRBJ2-3, with D possibly TRBD2 on 6 matching bases. CDR1 DFQATT and CDR2 SNEGSKA come from the germline V gene (reference sequence). The CDR3 length is 13 residues. The CDR3 bases are TGCAGCACCCTAAGCGGGTCCAAAGATACGCAGTATTTT. This gives the protein CSTLSGSKDTQYF.

This clonotype was observed at least ten times. V is TRBV29-1 and J is TRBJ2-3, with no clear D. The CDR3 is 12 residues long. Germline V CDR1 and CDR2: SQVTM, ANQGSEA. V was shortened by 4 bases and J by 2 bases, with 7 bases between the two germline ends. CDR3 residues: CSVGEYTDTQYF. The CDR3 DNA is TGCAGCGTTGGTGAATACACAGATACGCAGTATTTT.

The rearrangement uses TRBV10-3 and TRBJ2-3; D may correspond to TRBD1 or TRBD2 (6 bases each). Germline CDR1 reads ENHRY; CDR2 reads SYGVKD. CDR3 length: 15 residues. Trimming cost V 0 bases and J 3 bases, with 10 bases left between them. The CDR3 protein is CAISESGGLTDTQYF. Written as DNA, the CDR3 is TGTGCCATCAGTGAGTCAGGGGGGCTGACAGATACGCAGTATTTT.

This clonotype appeared many times. This rearrangement joins TRBV3-1 to TRBJ2-5; D not resolved. CDR3 size: 11 residues. Trimming pared 2 bases from V and 2 bases from J, leaving 0 bases between. CDR1 is LGHDT, CDR2 YNNKEL, per germline (reference sequence). In DNA, the CDR3 is TGTGCCAGCAGCCAACAAGAGACCCAGTACTTC. Residues: CASSQQETQYF.

The rearrangement joins TRBV18 to TRBJ2-5; the D gene could be TRBD1 or TRBD2 (5 bases each). The germline V and J ends were trimmed by 1 base and 0 bases, with 21 bases remaining between them. Germline CDR1 and CDR2: KGHSH and LQKENI. The CDR3 runs to 19 residues. The CDR3, as DNA: TGTGCCAGCTCACCACTACCACGGTCGGGACCCTCAGACCAAGAGACCCAGTACTTC. Protein: CASSPLPRSGPSDQETQYF.

The V call is TRBV28, the J call TRBJ1-1, with 10 nucleotides matching TRBD1. The ends lost 3 bases at V and 5 bases at J; junction bases unmatched: 6. Germline V CDR1 and CDR2: MDHEN, SYDVKM. The CDR3 sequence is 15 residues long. CDR3 protein: CASSFMRTGGTEAFF. CDR3 sequence (DNA): TGTGCCAGCAGTTTTATGAGGACAGGGGGGACTGAAGCTTTCTTT.

This sequence joins TRBV6-6 and TRBJ1-2; no clear D. Trimming left V 2 bases short and J 8 bases short, with 12 bases between. The V gene's germline CDR1 is MNHNY and CDR2 SVGAGI (reference sequence). The CDR3 has 13 amino acids. This chain's CDR3 is CASSYVWGEGYTF. The CDR3 DNA is TGTGCCAGCAGTTACGTATGGGGTGAGGGCTACACCTTC.

This clonotype occurred many times. J is TRBJ2-3 and V is TRBV7-9; no clear D. The CDR3 extends over 15 amino acids. V was pared by 1 base and J by 2 bases, with 10 bases between. The germline V gene has CDR1 SEHNR and CDR2 FQNEAQ (reference sequence). The CDR3 DNA reads TGTGCCAGCAGCTTAGGGCTCCCCGTCACAGATACGCAGTATTTT. Protein sequence: CASSLGLPVTDTQYF.

This clonotype was seen at least ten times. The chain joins TRBV6-1 to TRBJ2-3; 11 nucleotides align to TRBD2. Germline V lookup: CDR1 MNHNS, CDR2 SASEGT. CDR3 length: 15 amino acids. J lost 0 bases, V lost 9 bases, and 5 bases had no gene match. The CDR3 loop reads CASQTSGVSTDTQYF. The CDR3 DNA sequence: TGTGCCAGTCAGACTAGCGGGGTTAGCACAGATACGCAGTATTTT.

There are many counts of this clonotype. The rearrangement links TRBV20-1 to TRBJ2-1, with TRBD2 matching 10 bases. This CDR3 contains 16 residues. Germline CDR1 DFQATT, CDR2 SNEGSKA (reference sequence). Trimming took 3 bases from V and 3 from J; bases not matched to a gene: 8. CDR3 sequence: CSARGLAGGIYNEQFF. The CDR3 coding sequence is TGCAGTGCTAGGGGTTTAGCGGGGGGAATCTACAATGAGCAGTTCTTC.

This clonotype was counted ten times or more. The chain is built from TRBV20-1 and TRBJ2-1; D gene ambiguous. This CDR3 contains 13 residues. The germline V gene encodes CDR1 DFQATT and CDR2 SNEGSKA (reference sequence). V was shortened by 3 bases and J by 2 bases, with 8 bases between the two germline ends. The CDR3 is CSASNGAYNEQFF. The CDR3 nucleotides read TGCAGTGCTAGTAACGGAGCCTACAATGAGCAGTTCTTC.

This clonotype has just a few counts. The V call is TRBV20-1, the J call TRBJ2-7; D might be TRBD1 (6 bases). The V gene's germline CDR1 is DFQATT and CDR2 SNEGSKA (reference sequence). V lost 6 bases and J 4 bases, leaving 13 bases between the germline ends. The CDR3 length is 12 residues. CDR3 nucleotides: TGCAGTGCGACCGTCAGGGGTTACGAGCAGTACTTC. It translates to CSATVRGYEQYF.

This clonotype was observed a few times. V is TRBV24-1 and J is TRBJ2-1; a weak D match, TRBD1 (5 bases). V was trimmed by 10 bases and J by 0 bases, leaving 15 bases between them. This CDR3 has 15 amino acids. Per the germline V gene, CDR1 is KGHDR and CDR2 is SFDVKD. CDR3 in DNA: TGTGCCACTGAAGGGGCCCTAAGCTCCTACAATGAGCAGTTCTTC. Residues: CATEGALSSYNEQFF.

The rearrangement links TRBV7-2 to TRBJ2-7; 7 bases agree with TRBD1. After removal of 0 bases from V and 3 bases from J, the junction contained 2 bases not matched to a gene. The germline V gene encodes CDR1 SGHTA and CDR2 FQGNSA. The CDR3 has 14 residues. Here the CDR3 reads CASSLARQGYEQYF. CDR3 in DNA: TGTGCCAGCAGCTTAGCCCGACAGGGCTACGAGCAGTACTTC.

The sample holds a few counts of this clonotype. V is TRBV5-1 and J is TRBJ2-1, with D tentatively TRBD1 or TRBD2 (5 bases each). The ends were cut back, 4 bases at V and 5 bases at J, with 16 bases in the middle. Germline values: CDR1 SGHRS, CDR2 YFSETQ. The CDR3 covers 15 residues. CDR3 bases: TGCGCCAGCAGCCTGGGACCACGCGACGACAATGAGCAGTTCTTC. This encodes CASSLGPRDDNEQFF.

The genes are TRBV4-2 and TRBJ1-1; weak D call: TRBD1 (6 bases). Deletions cut 3 bases from V and 5 bases from J, with 10 bases between. Per germline, CDR1 LGHNA and CDR2 YNFKEQ. The CDR3 runs 13 residues. CDR3 nucleotide sequence: TGTGCCAGCAGCCACAGGGGAACTACTGAAGCTTTCTTT. Translated, it gives CASSHRGTTEAFF.

The chain uses TRBV12-3 or TRBV12-4 and TRBJ1-2, with D possibly TRBD1 on 5 matching bases. The length of the CDR3 is 14 residues. V was clipped by 4 bases and J by 1 base, with 10 bases between them. The DNA for the CDR3 is TGTGCCAGCAGTTCATACAGGATTAACTATGGCTACACCTTC. Protein sequence: CASSSYRINYGYTF.

CDR3 residues: CASSFIQAYYGYTF. DNA of the CDR3: TGTGCCAGCAGTTTTATACAGGCCTACTATGGCTACACCTTC. This chain joins TRBV28 and TRBJ1-2; possibly TRBD1 for D (5 bases). The germline V gene has CDR1 MDHEN and CDR2 SYDVKM. This CDR3 comprises 14 residues. Deletions cut 3 bases from V and 3 bases from J, with 11 bases between.

The rearrangement links TRBV11-2 to TRBJ2-1, with D possibly TRBD2 on 5 matching bases. V lost 5 bases, J lost 5 bases, and 13 bases lay in between. Germline V gives CDR1 SGHAT, CDR2 FQNNGV. CDR3 size: 14 residues. The CDR3: CASSRPEGNNEQFF. The CDR3 bases are TGTGCCAGCAGCCGGCCTGAGGGAAACAATGAGCAGTTCTTC.

CDR3 bases: TGTGCCAGCACTTCGCCAGGGTCCGGGGAGCTGTTTTTT. As protein: CASTSPGSGELFF. The chain joins TRBV6-5 to TRBJ2-2, with a weak D call TRBD1 (5 bases). V was clipped by 7 bases and J by 6 bases, with 12 bases between them. Per the germline V gene, CDR1 is MNHEY and CDR2 is SVGAGI. The CDR3 has 13 amino acids.

In its sample, this clonotype was seen a few times. The rearrangement links TRBV5-1 to TRBJ2-1; TRBD2 might be the D (5 bases). The germline CDR1 and CDR2 sequences are SGHRS and YFSETQ. This CDR3 is 14 amino acids long. Deletions cut 5 bases from V and 2 bases from J, with 11 bases between. The CDR3 protein is CASRQDSTYNEQFF. CDR3 DNA: TGCGCCAGCAGGCAGGACTCCACCTACAATGAGCAGTTCTTC. Full variable domain (missing parts from reference TRBV5-1 and TRBJ2-1): KAGVTQTPRYLIKTRGQQVTLSCSPISGHRSVSWYQQTPGQGLQFLFEYFSETQRNKGNFPGRFSGRQFSNSRSEMNVSTLELGDSALYLCASRQDSTYNEQFFGPGTRLTVL.

The gene calls are TRBV28 and TRBJ2-5, with TRBD1 matching 9 bases. The CDR3 loop spans 14 amino acids. V was clipped by 6 bases and J by 4 bases; unmatched bases: 6. Germline V gene data show CDR1 as MDHEN and CDR2 as SYDVKM. The CDR3 here is CASRGTDRGETQYF. In DNA form, the CDR3 reads TGTGCCAGCAGGGGGACGGACAGGGGAGAGACCCAGTACTTC.

The V and J genes are TRBV6-2 or TRBV6-3 and TRBJ2-7; D may correspond to TRBD1 or TRBD2 (5 bases each). The CDR3 has 12 amino acids. The germline V and J ends were trimmed by 8 bases and 3 bases, with 11 bases remaining between them. The germline gives CDR1 MNHEY, CDR2 SVGEGT. As DNA, the CDR3 is TGTGCCAGCCGTCGAGGGGACTACGAGCAGTACTTC. It translates to CASRRGDYEQYF.

The V gene is TRBV20-1, the J gene TRBJ2-1; 9 nucleotides line up with TRBD2. V shed 7 bases and J 5 bases; nucleotides not matched to a gene: 6. Germline loops: CDR1 DFQATT, CDR2 SNEGSKA (reference sequence). This CDR3 comprises 13 residues. CDR3 in amino acids: CSVERGENNEQFF. The CDR3 DNA reads as TGCAGTGTGGAGCGGGGGGAAAACAATGAGCAGTTCTTC.